The following is a TCR beta chain sequence with its context. Its antigen is unidentified. The source of the sample is a study of shared clonotypes between healthy human individuals. Study context: Aged between 18 and 49, the donors were two women and a few men.

Assay: immunoSEQ multiplex PCR; the TCRdb copy retains only in-frame clones and omits some. The sample lists about 2.3 million clones; less than 95% were seen once. The length of the CDR3 is 14 residues. Trimming removed 1 base from V and 9 bases from J, with 13 bases in between. Germline CDR1 and CDR2: SGHVS and FQNEAQ. Study-level results: It was the non-shared clonotypes that had lower generation probabilities than clonotypes shared by all four donors. Memory subsets generally showed smaller estimated richness than naive subsets did.

This rearrangement joins TRBV7-8 to TRBJ2-1, with D perhaps matching TRBD1 or TRBD2 (5 bases each). This clonotype originated in a man younger than 35 in good health. Some clones in this sample may be carry-over from other donors' samples. The sample taken for sequencing was naive CD4+ T cells from PBMCs. This sample's subset: CD45RA+ positively selected. The CDR3 DNA sequence: TGTGCCAGCAGCTTAGTACGAACGGGGCGTGAGCAGTTCTTC. Protein product: CASSLVRTGREQFF. The full variable domain, rest sourced from reference TRBV7-8 and TRBJ2-1, is GAGVSQSPRYKVAKRGQDVALRCDPISGHVSLFWYQQALGQGPEFLTYFQNEAQLDKSGLPSDRFFAERPEGSVSTLKIQRTQQEDSAVYLCASSLVRTGREQFFGPGTRLTVL.